The T cell receptor (beta chain) described here comes from a study of cytomegalovirus exposure and HLA in healthy donors (dated by TCRdb to 2016 to 2017). Broadly, across the study: In an earlier analysis of around 540 of the donors, 250 to 350 Gb of sequence data and approximately 120 million unique TCR beta sequences from about 190 million T cells were reported. Around 300 gigabases of sequencing data and tens of millions of unique TCR sequences were included in an early release covering several hundred HLA-typed donors. Of the roughly 400 genotyped donors, about 80% fell in the genetic ancestry cluster associated with self-reported Caucasian donors. The aim of the study was to test whether cataloging public T cell receptors could identify signatures of past pathogen exposure. The T cell repertoires of under 750 subjects were profiled by immunosequencing and related to cytomegalovirus serostatus. Along with the approximately 700-subject first cohort, a separate validation cohort of over 90 different subjects was used. To predict cytomegalovirus infection status, the study brought together high-throughput TCR immunosequencing, statistical association of individual TCRs with disease status, and machine learning. In a later analysis, previously published TCR beta repertoires from 670 or so donors were re-analyzed and high-resolution HLA genotyping was added so that TCR occurrence patterns could be studied. Rather than using new phenotypic data, the later analysis identified candidate immune exposures from TCR beta sequences and from how often those sequences occurred across donors. In an earlier analysis of roughly 600 of the donors, high-throughput TCR beta sequencing was used to judge whether each TCR beta V gene segment behaved as functional or pseudogenic. Alongside the repertoire data, information on donor age, sex, ethnicity and CMV serostatus was compiled. A later genetic analysis took genome-wide SNP genotypes for about 65% of the 666 donors and used that subset as a discovery cohort. All discovery cohort repertoires had been generated on a single sequencing platform. HLA typing included class I and class II loci at four-digit resolution. The number of typed donors differed by locus: about 629-630 for A, B, C, DRB1 and DQB1; 500 to 550 for DQA1; about 600 for DPA1; and approximately 450 for DPB1. Several DR-DQ haplotypes were handled as single units for association and clustering because linkage in the cohort was strong. Across under 500 genotyped donors of the cohort, an average of about 250,000 unique TCR beta nucleotide sequences per donor were sequenced, and approximately 17% of those sequences were non-productive. Summary of the overall study and its limitations: In a later genetic analysis, a missense DCLRE1C variant was associated with V-gene and J-gene trimming of TCR beta chains, and the association was replicated in an independent cohort. Some IMGT-functional V segments, including TRBV6-2 and TRBV6-3, could not be told apart with the 87-base-pair reads, so those segments were excluded. A later analysis associated 15,000 to 20,000 TCR beta sequences with specific HLA alleles at a false discovery rate of 0.05. In this cohort, only TCR beta chains were sequenced, and detectable features were limited by the absence of alpha or paired-chain data. Because some donors lacked HLA typing at each locus, the association tests relied only on the typed subset. According to the authors, the approach could potentially be generalized to other disease states and immunological phenotypes. Assigning TCR associations to individual alleles was difficult when HLA alleles, especially DR and DQ, strongly co-occurred. Most TCR sequences were observed very rarely across donors, whereas some public TCRs were present in many individuals. Because counts were too low, some 17 rarely observed V segments, including chromosome 9 orphons, were excluded from the earlier analysis of around 590 of the donors. Cytomegalovirus status was reported to be diagnosed by the classifier with high specificity and sensitivity in both the original and validation cohorts. An earlier analysis of 587 of the donors showed that most TCR beta V segments appeared in productive rearrangements either about 87% or about 30% of the time, which broadly matched IMGT annotations. Compared with the approximately 670-donor mean, donors in an Asian-associated ancestry cluster had fewer N-insertions in productive TCRs, according to a later genetic analysis. A group of highly shared sequence variants was considered likely to be a technical artifact of the sequencing pipeline. Several of the top co-occurrence clusters appeared to be linked to parvovirus B19, influenza, CMV and Epstein-Barr virus, according to a later analysis. A later analysis found that HLA-associated TCR beta chains were more clonally expanded and had lower generation probabilities than equally common non-associated chains. According to a later analysis, TCR association rates differed among HLA loci, with DRB1 alleles showing the most associated TCRs and HLA-C alleles showing the fewest. Immune exposure information for the cohort was limited to CMV serostatus. A total of fewer than 200 TCR beta chains were listed by the study as associated with cytomegalovirus. A further reported finding was that TCR beta sequences accurately predicted the HLA-A and HLA-B alleles for most subjects in the first cohort. A later analysis found that most CMV-associated TCR beta chains appeared HLA-restricted, with HLA associations seemingly driven largely by CMV exposure. A few of the identified cytomegalovirus-associated TCR beta chains were confirmed in vitro to be specific for cytomegalovirus antigens. Presence/absence analyses assumed roughly uniform sequencing depth across donors, an assumption that may not hold. Linkage disequilibrium might explain the correlated functional status among segregating V segments, but an unknown experimental factor could not be excluded.

The CDR3 runs 15 amino acids, cysteine and phenylalanine included. The kept DNA is CDR3 alone, 45 bases in frame from the first base. V is cut back by 4 bases and J by 4 bases, with 6 bases in the junction unmatched. As encoded in the germline V gene (reference sequence), CDR1 is SEHNR while CDR2 is FQNEAQ. Remarks on this clone: Its antigen has not been determined. Qualities for individual bases were not recorded, and no much larger clone is one base off.

In total, around 600 healthy bone marrow donors made up the cohort. Cohort members were all nominally healthy when sampled, although unrecorded immune exposures were likely present. The donor was CMV seronegative and was included in the group of around 320 seronegative cohort members. A peripheral blood sample was collected from each donor, and TCR beta sequencing was performed on peripheral blood mononuclear cells. The Qiagen DNeasy Blood Extraction Kit was used to extract genomic DNA from the blood cell samples. The library was obtained by the immunoSEQ multiplex PCR assay. For the multiplex PCR, a mixture combining 60 forward primers for TCR Vbeta segments and 13 reverse primers for TCR Jbeta segments was used. The CDR3 region of rearranged TCR beta genes was amplified from genomic DNA by a multiplex PCR assay. The amplified TCR beta libraries were sequenced on the Illumina HiSeq System as 87-base-pair reads. The original pipeline was this. A later analysis counted about 80 million unique TCR beta chains across the 600 to 850 repertoires, and roughly 9.9 million of these chains were shared by at least two donors. Raw reads were error-corrected and collapsed into unique sequences with a nearest-neighbor algorithm that merged closely related sequences to remove PCR and sequencing errors. To assign V, D and J gene segments, CDR3 sequences were aligned to IMGT reference sequences. Each retained sequence needed at least a six-nucleotide match to both a V gene segment and a J gene segment. Rearrangements were called productive when the CDR3 lacked stop codons and stayed in frame with V and J; all others were non-productive. CDR3 was defined according to IMGT convention as the region running from the second conserved V-encoded cysteine to the conserved J-encoded phenylalanine. In an earlier analysis of roughly 610 of the donors, sequences lacking an unambiguous match to a single V gene segment were excluded. An earlier analysis of several hundred of the donors called V segments functional above 56.7% productive rearrangements and segregating when the between-donor standard deviation exceeded 5%. A statistical classification framework was built for diagnosing cytomegalovirus status from the catalog of TCR beta chain sequences. In a later analysis, V and J genes were assigned by comparing TCR nucleotide sequences against IMGT/GENE-DB human TR gene sequences. In a later analysis, CDR3 sequences and most-parsimonious VDJ recombination scenarios were assigned using the TCRdist pipeline. In a later analysis, each TCR beta chain was defined by its CDR3 amino acid sequence together with its V-gene family, and reads lacking a unique V-gene family were excluded. A later analysis removed 592 highly shared, low-generation-probability nucleotide sequences to deal with suspected cross-contamination and a sequencing artifact. For each public chain, a later analysis derived a clonal expansion index from normalized ranks of inferred template counts within each repertoire. A later analysis computed generation probabilities with a VDJ recombination model fitted to out-of-frame rearrangements, and checked the results against IGoR. In a later analysis, hypergeometric tests were used to score TCR-TCR, TCR-HLA and TCR-CMV co-occurrence, with a repertoire-size bias correction applied to TCR pairs. To estimate false discovery rates, a later analysis permuted the HLA or CMV assignments 20 times. In a later analysis, co-occurring TCRs were grouped using DBSCAN, and TCRdist sequence similarity was added for clustering within HLA-allele-positive subsets. Repertoires with fewer than 30,000 or more than 120,000 public chains, plus five repertoires with anomalous nucleotide sharing, were excluded from co-occurrence clustering. The table comes from immuneACCESS by way of TCRdb, which keeps in-frame sequences with V and J called. Part of the clones is missing from these tables; in studies checked, under half for an unresolved V gene and the rest for unknown reasons. The V and J calls and the clone size are those of that table, but D and trimming were determined from the DNA. Counted in this sample were around 110,000 clones; less than 70% of them appeared once. The ten most abundant clones make up over 2% of the sample.

The sequence joins TRBV7-9 to TRBJ2-1, with 8 bases matching TRBD2. This receptor was identified in a woman aged 25 to 45 in good health and CMV-seronegative. Source material: PBMCs. The CDR3 protein: CASSSWAGGYNEQFF. The DNA sequence is TGTGCCAGCAGCTCATGGGCGGGAGGTTACAATGAGCAGTTCTTC.